One T cell receptor (beta chain) is described in this entry. Caucasian, healthy and from Russia, the donors were aged between about 6 and 90. Each sample yielded at least 7 million isolated PBMCs. A sample-barcoded 5' primer and a J-beta primer mix were used in a second PCR of roughly 7 to 11 cycles. TCRdb reanalysed the 5' RACE reads using MiXCR and keeps one entry per CDR3 protein. Counted here are 1.5 million to 2 million distinct CDR3 sequences, about 35% occurring once; the ten biggest clones make up 11%. The CDR3 contains 12 residues. From germline, CDR1 is DFQATT and CDR2 SNEGSKA (reference sequence). The V end was cut by 6 bases, the J end by 2 bases, with 11 bases between. The data were taken from a study of blood T cells in healthy people across ages. The overall study: Template switching picked up about one barcoded beta molecule for each two T cells.

Material: blood. The receptor's source is a woman under 40 in good health. J is TRBJ2-7 and V is TRBV20-1; D unclear. DNA of the CDR3: TGCAGTGCCCGGCGGAACCCCTACGAGCAGTACTTC. This translates into CSARRNPYEQYF.